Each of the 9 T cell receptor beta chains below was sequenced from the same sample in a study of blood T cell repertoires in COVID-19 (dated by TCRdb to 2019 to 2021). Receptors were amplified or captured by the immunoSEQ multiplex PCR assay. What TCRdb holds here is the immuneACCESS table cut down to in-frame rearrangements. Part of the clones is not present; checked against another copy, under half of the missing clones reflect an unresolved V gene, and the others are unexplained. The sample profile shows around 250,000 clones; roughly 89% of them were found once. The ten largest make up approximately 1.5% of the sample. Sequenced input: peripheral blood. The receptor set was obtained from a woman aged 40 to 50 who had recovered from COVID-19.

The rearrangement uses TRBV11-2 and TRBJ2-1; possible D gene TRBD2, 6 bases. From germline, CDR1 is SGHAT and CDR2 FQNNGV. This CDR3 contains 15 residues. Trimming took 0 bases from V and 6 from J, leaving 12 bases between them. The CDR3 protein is CASSLDAQGGNEQFF. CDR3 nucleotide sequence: TGTGCCAGCAGCTTAGATGCCCAGGGAGGCAATGAGCAGTTCTTC.

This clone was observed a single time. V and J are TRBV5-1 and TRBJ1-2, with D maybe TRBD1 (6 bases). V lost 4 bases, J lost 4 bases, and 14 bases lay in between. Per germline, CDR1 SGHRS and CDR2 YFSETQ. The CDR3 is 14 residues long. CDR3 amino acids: CASSPDSTPYGYTF. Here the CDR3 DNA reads TGCGCCAGCAGCCCGGACAGCACCCCCTATGGCTACACCTTC.

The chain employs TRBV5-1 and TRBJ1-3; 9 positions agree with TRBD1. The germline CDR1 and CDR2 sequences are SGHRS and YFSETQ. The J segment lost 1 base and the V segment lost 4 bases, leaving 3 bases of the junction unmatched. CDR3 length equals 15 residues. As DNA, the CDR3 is TGCGCCAGCAGCAACGACAGGGGGTCTGGAAACACCATATATTTT. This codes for CASSNDRGSGNTIYF.

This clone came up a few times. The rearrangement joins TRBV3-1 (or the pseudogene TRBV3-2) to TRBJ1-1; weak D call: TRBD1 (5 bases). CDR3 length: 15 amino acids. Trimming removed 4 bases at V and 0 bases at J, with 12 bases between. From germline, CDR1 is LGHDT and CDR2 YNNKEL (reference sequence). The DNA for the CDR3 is TGTGCCAGCAGCCCCCGATGGGGGGTGAACACTGAAGCTTTCTTT. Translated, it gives CASSPRWGVNTEAFF.

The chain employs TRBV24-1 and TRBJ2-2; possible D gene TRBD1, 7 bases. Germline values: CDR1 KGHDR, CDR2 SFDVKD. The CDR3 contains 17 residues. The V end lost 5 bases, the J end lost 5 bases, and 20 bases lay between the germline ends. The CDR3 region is CATSGSGGPRRTGELFF. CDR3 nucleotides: TGTGCCACCAGTGGTTCAGGGGGGCCCAGGAGGACCGGGGAGCTGTTTTTT.

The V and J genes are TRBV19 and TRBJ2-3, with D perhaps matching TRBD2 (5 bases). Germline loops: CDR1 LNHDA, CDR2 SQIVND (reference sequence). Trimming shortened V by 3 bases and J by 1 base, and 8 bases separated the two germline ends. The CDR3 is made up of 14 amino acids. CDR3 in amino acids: CASSIWTRTDTQYF. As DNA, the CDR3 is TGTGCCAGTAGTATCTGGACTCGCACAGATACGCAGTATTTT.

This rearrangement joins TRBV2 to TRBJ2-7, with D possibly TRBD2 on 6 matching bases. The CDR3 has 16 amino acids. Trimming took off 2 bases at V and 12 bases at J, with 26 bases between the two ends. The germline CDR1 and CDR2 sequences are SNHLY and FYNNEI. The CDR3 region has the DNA TGTGCCAGCAGTGAAAGCCCCCCGGGGCAGGCCCACGGGGGGTACTTC. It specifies CASSESPPGQAHGGYF.

CDR3 DNA sequence: TGTGCCAGCAGCTTACCCGGGGTTGGAAACACCATATATTTT. It translates to CASSLPGVGNTIYF. The V gene is TRBV7-2, the J gene TRBJ1-3; no firm D call. The V end lost 2 bases, the J end lost 3 bases, and 8 bases lay between the germline ends. The CDR3 runs to 14 residues. Germline CDR1 is SGHTA and CDR2 is FQGNSA.

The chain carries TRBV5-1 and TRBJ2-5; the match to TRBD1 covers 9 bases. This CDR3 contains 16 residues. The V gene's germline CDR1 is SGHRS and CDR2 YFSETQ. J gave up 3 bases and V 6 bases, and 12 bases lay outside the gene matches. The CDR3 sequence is CASNPYDGTGKETQYF. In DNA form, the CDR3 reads TGCGCCAGCAACCCCTACGATGGGACAGGGAAAGAGACCCAGTACTTC.